The present entry profiles one T cell receptor (beta chain) with its context. V lost 1 base and J lost 5, with 11 bases in between. This CDR3 spans 14 amino acids. Germline V gene lookup returns CDR1 SGHNT and CDR2 YENEEA. The data belong to a study of T cell responses to AZD1222 COVID-19 vaccine. Sequencing was performed with immunoSEQ multiplex PCR; in TCRdb, only in-frame clones are kept and a portion is missing. Found here are around 180,000 clones, around nine tenths of them singletons; the top ten hold roughly 26%. This clonotype originated in an adult who received the AZD1222 COVID-19 vaccine. This sample comprised peripheral blood, obtained 28 days after the second AZD1222 dose. V gene TRBV11-3 combines with J gene TRBJ1-1; D not resolved. This CDR3 is CASSLAGSGTEAFF. The CDR3 nucleotides read TGTGCCAGCAGCTTAGCCGGGAGTGGGACTGAAGCTTTCTTT.